What follows are 28 T cell receptor beta chains derived from one specimen sequenced in a study of cytomegalovirus exposure and HLA in healthy donors. Primers: 60 Vbeta forward and 13 Jbeta reverse. Sequencing was performed with immunoSEQ multiplex PCR; in TCRdb, only in-frame clones are kept and a portion is missing. The sample lists roughly 190,000 clones, over 60% occurring once. Specimen: PBMCs. The receptor set was obtained from a woman in her forties in good health and CMV-seronegative.

This clone was recorded a few times. The V call is TRBV6-5, the J call TRBJ2-1, with 11 bases identical to TRBD2. This CDR3 is built from 15 residues. Per the germline V gene, CDR1 is MNHEY and CDR2 is SVGAGI. The V gene end was trimmed by 4 bases and the J gene end by 8 bases; junction bases not matched to a gene: 7. The CDR3 loop reads CASSLTSGVGHEQFF. Written as DNA, the CDR3 is TGTGCCAGCAGTTTGACTAGCGGGGTTGGACATGAGCAGTTCTTC.

The chain combines TRBV5-1 with TRBJ1-3; D perhaps matches TRBD1 (5 bases). Trimming cost V 1 base and J 0 bases, with 5 bases left between them. The CDR3 has 14 residues. The germline CDR1 and CDR2 sequences are SGHRS and YFSETQ. The CDR3 spells CASSLTGSGNTIYF. The CDR3 DNA reads as TGCGCCAGCAGCTTGACAGGCTCTGGAAACACCATATATTTT.

This clone was recorded only once. V usage is TRBV27 and J usage is TRBJ1-1, with TRBD1 matching 8 bases. This CDR3 is built from 16 residues. The V segment lost 4 bases and the J segment 9 bases; nucleotides outside the gene matches: 16. In germline, CDR1 is MNHEY, CDR2 SMNVEV (reference sequence). CDR3 residues: CASSYIIPGQVRKAFF. CDR3 nucleotide sequence: TGTGCCAGCAGTTACATCATTCCGGGACAGGTCAGGAAAGCTTTCTTT.

This sequence joins TRBV5-1 and TRBJ1-1, with TRBD1 as a possible D gene (5 bases). Deletions cut 0 bases from V and 11 bases from J, with 14 bases between. This CDR3 region has 13 residues. Germline assignment: CDR1 SGHRS and CDR2 YFSETQ. The DNA for the CDR3 is TGCGCCAGCAGCTTGGACGGGGGTAGGTGGGCTTTCTTT. Protein: CASSLDGGRWAFF.

This clone occurred once. The gene calls are TRBV19 and TRBJ1-5, with 8 bases lining up with TRBD1. Trimming at V came to 5 bases and at J to 4 bases, leaving 7 bases not matched to a gene. This CDR3 region has 15 residues. The germline gives CDR1 LNHDA, CDR2 SQIVND (reference sequence). The CDR3 spells CASSPRDRINQPQHF. The CDR3 DNA is TGTGCCAGTAGTCCCCGGGACAGGATAAATCAGCCCCAGCATTTT. Combining the CDR3 with reference TRBV19 and TRBJ1-5 gives the whole variable domain DGGITQSPKYLFRKEGQNVTLSCEQNLNHDAMYWYRQDPGQGLRLIYYSQIVNDFQKGDIAEGYSVSREKKESFPLTVTSAQKNPTAFYLCASSPRDRINQPQHFGDGTRLSIL.

The V gene is TRBV6-5, the J gene TRBJ1-1, with D uncertain. The CDR3 consists of 12 residues. Deletions cut 0 bases from V and 8 bases from J, with 7 bases between. Germline loops: CDR1 MNHEY, CDR2 SVGAGI. The CDR3 loop reads CASSYSGVEAFF. CDR3 DNA: TGTGCCAGCAGTTACTCGGGCGTAGAAGCTTTCTTT.

This chain joins TRBV19 and TRBJ2-7, with D perhaps TRBD2 (6 bases). The CDR3 is 22 amino acids. The V gene's germline CDR1 is LNHDA and CDR2 SQIVND (reference sequence). Trimming took 2 bases from V and 5 from J, leaving 37 bases between them. CDR3 amino acids: CASSIRPDRDSMRSITRDEQYF. In nucleotides, the CDR3 is TGTGCCAGTAGTATACGGCCCGACCGGGACTCCATGCGTTCCATAACTCGCGACGAGCAGTACTTC.

This chain uses TRBV7-3 with TRBJ2-1, with unresolved D. V lost 5 bases to trimming and J lost 5 bases, with 10 bases between them. CDR1 and CDR2 (germline): SGHTA, FQGTGA. The CDR3 extends over 13 amino acids. CDR3 DNA: TGTGCCAGCAGCCTAAGTCCCGACAATGAGCAGTTCTTC. Translation: CASSLSPDNEQFF.

This chain joins TRBV19 and TRBJ2-1, with 10 bases lining up with TRBD1. Germline V gives CDR1 LNHDA, CDR2 SQIVND (reference sequence). J gave up 7 bases and V 5 bases, and 14 bases lay outside the gene matches. This CDR3 region has 17 residues. CDR3: CASSPTRTGGKENEQFF. CDR3 in DNA: TGTGCCAGTAGTCCCACCCGGACAGGGGGTAAGGAAAATGAGCAGTTCTTC.

This clone was seen only once. Here the CDR3 omits its conserved ending phenylalanine or tryptophan, so a read error is the likely source. The chain couples TRBV27 to TRBJ1-1; tentative D call: TRBD1 (5 bases). Looked up from germline, CDR1 is MNHEY and CDR2 is SMNVEV (reference sequence). Trimming pared 3 bases from V and 2 bases from J, leaving 13 bases between. The CDR3 runs 15 residues. CDR3 in amino acids: CASSLMAGVNTEAFL. CDR3 nucleotides: TGTGCCAGCAGTTTGATGGCGGGGGTTAACACTGAAGCTTTCCTT.

V is TRBV27 and J is TRBJ2-2; TRBD2 matches 9 bases. The CDR3 has 14 amino acids. The germline V gene has CDR1 MNHEY and CDR2 SMNVEV (reference sequence). V shed 6 bases, J shed 2 bases, and the junction held 1 base outside the gene matches. For the CDR3, the DNA is TGTGCCAGCAGGACTAGCGGAAACACCGGGGAGCTGTTTTTT. Its translation: CASRTSGNTGELFF.

J is TRBJ1-6 and V is TRBV30; D is ambiguous. V was shortened by 1 base and J by 5 bases, with 9 bases between the two germline ends. Germline CDR1 and CDR2: GTSNPN and SVGIG (reference sequence). The CDR3 runs 14 residues. The CDR3 here is CAWSAEGHNSPLHF. The CDR3 DNA follows: TGTGCCTGGAGTGCAGAGGGCCATAATTCACCCCTCCACTTT.

This clone was picked up a small number of times. This chain's CDR3 is CASSDRSGSGDNEQFF. As DNA, the CDR3 is TGTGCCAGCAGTGACAGGAGCGGGAGTGGCGACAATGAGCAGTTCTTC. The chain couples TRBV6-4 to TRBJ2-1; 8 bases fit TRBD2. V lost 2 bases and J lost 5; bases outside the gene matches: 8. CDR1 MRHNA and CDR2 SNTAGT come from the germline V gene. The CDR3 loop spans 16 amino acids.

The rearrangement uses TRBV29-1 and TRBJ2-5; the match to TRBD2 covers 7 bases. V was pared by 5 bases and J by 1 base, with 10 bases of the junction left unmatched. The CDR3 loop spans 15 amino acids. CDR1 is SQVTM, CDR2 ANQGSEA, per germline. The CDR3 DNA reads TGCAGCGTTAACCCTAGCGGAACCTTCCAAGAGACCCAGTACTTC. Translated: CSVNPSGTFQETQYF.

The chain has TRBV7-2 and TRBJ1-2, with 7 bases matching TRBD1. The V gene's germline CDR1 is SGHTA and CDR2 FQGNSA. The CDR3 consists of 14 residues. V lost 5 bases, J lost 3 bases, and 6 bases stayed unmatched. CDR3 protein: CASSGQGVYYGYTF. CDR3 nucleotide sequence: TGTGCCAGCAGCGGTCAGGGGGTATACTATGGCTACACCTTC.

The J gene is TRBJ1-1, the V gene TRBV29-1, with D uncertain. The CDR3 is 14 residues long. V shed 7 bases and J shed 0 bases, with 15 bases lying between them. Germline V CDR1 and CDR2: SQVTM, ANQGSEA. The CDR3 spells CSAARGGVNTEAFF. The CDR3 DNA is TGCAGCGCAGCCCGGGGTGGGGTGAACACTGAAGCTTTCTTT. The variable domain in full, with the rest retrieved from reference TRBV29-1 and TRBJ1-1, is SAVISQKPSRDICQRGTSLTIQCQVDSQVTMMFWYRQQPGQSLTLIATANQGSEATYESGFVIDKFPISRPNLTFSTLTVSNMSPEDSSIYLCSAARGGVNTEAFFGQGTRLTVV.

The rearrangement links TRBV10-1 to TRBJ2-5; 7 positions agree with TRBD1. The CDR3 is made up of 16 amino acids. From germline, CDR1 is WNHNN and CDR2 SYGVQD (reference sequence). V was pared by 2 bases and J by 3 bases, with 9 bases of the junction left unmatched. This CDR3 is CASSEGSAGGEETQYF. CDR3 in DNA: TGCGCCAGCAGTGAGGGGTCGGCAGGGGGTGAAGAGACCCAGTACTTC.

This rearrangement joins TRBV18 to TRBJ2-2; tentatively, D is TRBD2 (6 bases). This CDR3 is built from 12 residues. Germline V gene sequence: CDR1 KGHSH, CDR2 LQKENI. Trimming took 6 bases from V and 6 from J, leaving 8 bases between them. This CDR3 reads CASSPGAGELFF. In DNA form, the CDR3 reads TGTGCCAGCTCGCCGGGAGCCGGGGAGCTGTTTTTT.

The CDR3 DNA is TGTGCCAGCAGTGAAGCGCTGCGAGGCGGAACTTACGAGCAGTACTTC. It encodes CASSEALRGGTYEQYF. The chain joins TRBV6-1 to TRBJ2-7; D gene ambiguous. In germline, CDR1 is MNHNS, CDR2 SASEGT. The V end was cut by 0 bases, the J end by 4 bases, with 16 bases between. CDR3 length: 16 amino acids.

This clone occurred once. J is TRBJ1-1 and V is TRBV11-2; TRBD1 aligns across 7 bases. Per germline, CDR1 SGHAT and CDR2 FQNNGV. The CDR3 spans 12 residues. The ends lost 1 base at V and 10 bases at J; junction bases unmatched: 3. CDR3 loop: CASSLAGDRAFF. The DNA of the CDR3 is TGTGCCAGCAGCTTAGCGGGGGACAGAGCTTTCTTT.

The V and J genes are TRBV5-1 and TRBJ1-1, with D perhaps matching TRBD1 (5 bases). There are 15 residues in the CDR3. Germline-derived CDR1 and CDR2 are SGHRS and YFSETQ. V lost 0 bases to trimming and J lost 4 bases, with 13 bases between them. The CDR3 nucleotides are TGCGCCAGCAGCTTGGGGACACCTTGGGGCACTGAAGCTTTCTTT. Amino acids: CASSLGTPWGTEAFF. Based on the CDR3 plus reference TRBV5-1 and TRBJ1-1, the full variable domain is KAGVTQTPRYLIKTRGQQVTLSCSPISGHRSVSWYQQTPGQGLQFLFEYFSETQRNKGNFPGRFSGRQFSNSRSEMNVSTLELGDSALYLCASSLGTPWGTEAFFGQGTRLTVV.

V gene TRBV11-2 combines with J gene TRBJ2-7; D possibly corresponds to TRBD2 (6 bases). CDR3 size: 13 residues. The V and J ends lost 2 bases and 3 bases respectively, with 8 bases between them. Germline CDR1 is SGHAT and CDR2 is FQNNGV. The CDR3 loop reads CASSLPGGYEQYF. DNA for the CDR3: TGTGCCAGCAGCTTACCCGGGGGCTACGAGCAGTACTTC.

The chain is built from TRBV11-2 and TRBJ2-1, with D possibly matching TRBD2 (5 bases). The CDR3 consists of 15 residues. Trimming stripped 5 bases from V and 8 bases from J, with 19 bases between. Germline V CDR1 and CDR2: SGHAT, FQNNGV. The CDR3 loop is CASSPEERARDEQFF. As DNA, the CDR3 is TGTGCCAGCAGCCCCGAGGAGCGTGCGAGGGATGAGCAGTTCTTC.

V usage is TRBV30 and J usage is TRBJ2-3, with 8 nucleotides matching TRBD1. This CDR3 region has 14 residues. CDR1 GTSNPN and CDR2 SVGIG come from the germline V gene (reference sequence). V trimming: 1 base; J trimming: 3 bases; junction bases outside the gene matches: 3. The CDR3 here is CAWSGTGRTDTQYF. The CDR3 DNA sequence: TGTGCCTGGAGTGGGACAGGGAGGACAGATACGCAGTATTTT.

The V gene is TRBV5-6, the J gene TRBJ2-4; 9 positions agree with TRBD1. The CDR3 is 15 amino acids. The germline V gene encodes CDR1 SGHDT and CDR2 YYEEEE. The ends lost 3 bases at V and 6 bases at J; junction bases unmatched: 7. The CDR3 sequence is CASSSPGQGANIQYF. The CDR3 bases are TGTGCCAGCAGCTCACCGGGACAGGGTGCAAACATTCAGTACTTC.

The V call is TRBV6-5, the J call TRBJ1-2, with 10 bases that match TRBD1. Germline trimming cut 5 bases from V and 4 bases from J; bases unmatched to any gene: 7. The CDR3 runs 15 residues. In germline, CDR1 is MNHEY, CDR2 SVGAGI. DNA of the CDR3: TGTGCCAGCAGTCCACGCAGGACAGGGGGCTATGGCTACACCTTC. Protein: CASSPRRTGGYGYTF.

The CDR3 region is CASEASRGGTEAFF. The CDR3 coding sequence is TGTGCCAGCGAGGCGTCCCGAGGGGGCACTGAAGCTTTCTTT. V usage is TRBV2 and J usage is TRBJ1-1; maybe TRBD1 (6 bases). The V end was cut by 8 bases, the J end by 4 bases, with 17 bases between. Germline-derived CDR1 and CDR2 are SNHLY and FYNNEI. The CDR3 is made up of 14 amino acids.

The V and J genes are TRBV4-2 and TRBJ1-1, with no clear D. Germline assignment: CDR1 LGHNA and CDR2 YNFKEQ. Trimming removed 6 bases from V and 1 base from J, with 9 bases in between. The CDR3 sequence is 13 residues long. This CDR3 reads CASSNAGNTEAFF. The CDR3 coding sequence is TGTGCCAGCAGTAACGCAGGGAACACTGAAGCTTTCTTT.